This TCR beta chain is from a study of T cells after posttransplantation cyclophosphamide. By sample fraction, this clone is medium-sized. Its matching antigen is unknown. The sample has other DNA sequences that encode this CDR3 too. Study results and limitations: Tissue-infiltrating T cells from skin or gut overlapped little with blood T cells.

The table came from immunoSEQ multiplex PCR; TCRdb's copy has only in-frame clones and leaves some out. The specimen has about 7,200 clones, none found just once. A marrow graft followed busulfan-fludarabine conditioning, with cyclophosphamide on days +3 and +4. V shed 0 bases, J shed 4 bases, and the junction held 5 bases outside the gene matches. Germline values: CDR1 MGHRA, CDR2 YSYEKL. The CDR3 consists of 16 residues. The gene calls are TRBV4-1 and TRBJ2-2; 7 bases match TRBD2. The source material was PBMCs, sampled after allogeneic stem cell transplant with posttransplant cyclophosphamide. The TCR comes from a female patient in her forties or fifties who received an allogeneic stem cell transplant from an unrelated donor, was CMV-positive, and had acute GVHD only. A share of the T cells may be of graft donor origin. CDR3 DNA sequence: TGCGCCAGCAGCCAAGATGGGAGGGGCGGCACCGGGGAGCTGTTTTTT. Translation: CASSQDGRGGTGELFF.